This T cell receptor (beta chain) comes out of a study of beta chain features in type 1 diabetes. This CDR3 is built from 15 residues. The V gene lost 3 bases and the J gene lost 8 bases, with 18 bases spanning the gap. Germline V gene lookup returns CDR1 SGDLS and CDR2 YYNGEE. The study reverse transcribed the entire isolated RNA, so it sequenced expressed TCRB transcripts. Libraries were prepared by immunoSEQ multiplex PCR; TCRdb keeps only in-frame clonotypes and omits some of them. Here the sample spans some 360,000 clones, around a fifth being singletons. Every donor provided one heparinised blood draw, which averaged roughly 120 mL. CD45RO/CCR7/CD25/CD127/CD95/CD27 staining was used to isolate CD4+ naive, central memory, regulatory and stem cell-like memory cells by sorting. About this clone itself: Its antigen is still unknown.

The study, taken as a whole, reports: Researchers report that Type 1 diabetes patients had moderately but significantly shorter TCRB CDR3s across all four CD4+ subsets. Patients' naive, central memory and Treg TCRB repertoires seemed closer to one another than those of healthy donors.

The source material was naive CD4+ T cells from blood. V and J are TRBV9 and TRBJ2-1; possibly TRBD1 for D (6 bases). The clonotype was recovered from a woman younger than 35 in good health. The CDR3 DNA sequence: TGTGCCAGCAGCGGGACCGGGACACCAGGGGATGAGCAGTTCTTC. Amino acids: CASSGTGTPGDEQFF.